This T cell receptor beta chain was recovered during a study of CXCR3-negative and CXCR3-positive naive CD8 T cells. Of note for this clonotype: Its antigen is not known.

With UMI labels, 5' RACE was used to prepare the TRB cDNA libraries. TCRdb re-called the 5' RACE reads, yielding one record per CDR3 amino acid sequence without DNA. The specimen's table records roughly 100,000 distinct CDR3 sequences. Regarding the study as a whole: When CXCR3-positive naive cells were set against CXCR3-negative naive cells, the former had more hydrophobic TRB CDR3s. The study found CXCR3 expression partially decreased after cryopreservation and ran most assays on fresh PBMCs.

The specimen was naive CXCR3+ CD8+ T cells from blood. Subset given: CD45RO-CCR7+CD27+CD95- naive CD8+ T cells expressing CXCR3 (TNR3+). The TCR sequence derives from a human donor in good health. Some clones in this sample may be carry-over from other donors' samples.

The chain's CDR3 is CSVWITGEQYF. This chain connects TRBV29-1 to TRBJ2-7. The CDR3 totals 11 residues. Germline assignment: CDR1 SQVTM and CDR2 ANQGSEA.